The entry below gives a single TCR beta chain sequence along with its context. Its antigen is not identified. This sample stems from a study of lymphopenia after photon versus proton radiotherapy. TCRdb keeps only in-frame clones here, not all; method: immunoSEQ multiplex PCR. Of about 65,000 clones in the sample, 80% to 90% were seen once. Study-wide findings and caveats: Larger post-nadir TCR diversity loss correlated inversely with survival in deceased patients.

Looked up from germline, CDR1 is MNHNY and CDR2 is SVGAGI (reference sequence). The CDR3 extends over 13 amino acids. V lost 5 bases and J 2 bases, leaving 9 bases between the germline ends. The source material was peripheral blood, sampled from a patient treated with proton-based radiotherapy. This chain links TRBV6-6 with TRBJ1-2; D remains ambiguous. The source is a man aged 80 or over with esophageal cancer. Here the CDR3 DNA reads TGTGCCAGCAGTCCCGACGGCAACTATGGCTACACCTTC. As protein: CASSPDGNYGYTF.